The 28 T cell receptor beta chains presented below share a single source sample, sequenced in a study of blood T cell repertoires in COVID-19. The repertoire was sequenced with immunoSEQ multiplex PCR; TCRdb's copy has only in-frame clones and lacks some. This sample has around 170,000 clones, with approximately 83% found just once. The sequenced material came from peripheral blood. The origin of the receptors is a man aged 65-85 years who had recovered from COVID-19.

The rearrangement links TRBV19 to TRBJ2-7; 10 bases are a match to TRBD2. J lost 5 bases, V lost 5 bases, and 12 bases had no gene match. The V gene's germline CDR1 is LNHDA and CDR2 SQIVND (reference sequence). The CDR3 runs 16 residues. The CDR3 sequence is CASSAPGAGGWNEQYF. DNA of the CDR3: TGTGCCAGTAGTGCACCGGGAGCGGGAGGGTGGAACGAGCAGTACTTC.

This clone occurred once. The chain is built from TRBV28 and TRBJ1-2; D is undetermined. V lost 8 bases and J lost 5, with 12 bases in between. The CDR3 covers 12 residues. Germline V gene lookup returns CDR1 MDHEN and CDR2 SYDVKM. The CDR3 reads CASAGSGYGYTF. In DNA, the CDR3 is TGTGCCAGCGCGGGTAGTGGATATGGCTACACCTTC.

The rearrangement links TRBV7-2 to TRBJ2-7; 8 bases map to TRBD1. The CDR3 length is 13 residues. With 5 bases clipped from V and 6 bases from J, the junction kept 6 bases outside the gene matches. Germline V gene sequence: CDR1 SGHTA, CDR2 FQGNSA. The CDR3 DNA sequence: TGTGCCAGCAGCCAGACAGGGGTGGGCGAGCAGTACTTC. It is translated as CASSQTGVGEQYF.

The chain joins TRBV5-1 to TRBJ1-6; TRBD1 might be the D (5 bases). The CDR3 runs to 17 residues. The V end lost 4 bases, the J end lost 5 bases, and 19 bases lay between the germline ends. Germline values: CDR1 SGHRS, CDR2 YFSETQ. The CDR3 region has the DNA TGCGCCAGCAGCCCAGCCGGGGGAGATCCGAATAATTCACCCCTCCACTTT. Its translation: CASSPAGGDPNNSPLHF.

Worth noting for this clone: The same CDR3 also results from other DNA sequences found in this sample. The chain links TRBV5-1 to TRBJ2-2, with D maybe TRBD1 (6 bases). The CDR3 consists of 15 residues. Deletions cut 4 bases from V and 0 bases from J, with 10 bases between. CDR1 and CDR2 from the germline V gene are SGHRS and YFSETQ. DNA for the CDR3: TGCGCCAGCAGCCCCAGGACAGCGAACACCGGGGAGCTGTTTTTT. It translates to CASSPRTANTGELFF.

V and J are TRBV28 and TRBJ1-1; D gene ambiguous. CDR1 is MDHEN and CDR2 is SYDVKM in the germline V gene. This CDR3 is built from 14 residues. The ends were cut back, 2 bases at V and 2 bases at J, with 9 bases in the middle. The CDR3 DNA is TGTGCCAGCAGTTTAGCCAGGTTAAACACTGAAGCTTTCTTT. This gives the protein CASSLARLNTEAFF.

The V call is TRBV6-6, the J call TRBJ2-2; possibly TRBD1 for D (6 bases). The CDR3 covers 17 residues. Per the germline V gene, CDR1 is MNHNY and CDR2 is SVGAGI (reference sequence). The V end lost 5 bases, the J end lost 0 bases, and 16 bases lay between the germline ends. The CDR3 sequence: CASSRGTTRANTGELFF. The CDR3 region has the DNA TGTGCCAGCAGTCGAGGGACAACTCGAGCGAACACCGGGGAGCTGTTTTTT.

CDR3 bases: TGCAGTGCTAGTAGGGGCAGCGGCTACACCTTC. It yields the protein CSASRGSGYTF. The chain recombines TRBV20-1 with TRBJ1-2, with TRBD1 as a possible D gene (5 bases). The V gene's germline CDR1 is DFQATT and CDR2 SNEGSKA (reference sequence). The CDR3 extends over 11 amino acids. Trimming stripped 3 bases from V and 8 bases from J, with 10 bases between.

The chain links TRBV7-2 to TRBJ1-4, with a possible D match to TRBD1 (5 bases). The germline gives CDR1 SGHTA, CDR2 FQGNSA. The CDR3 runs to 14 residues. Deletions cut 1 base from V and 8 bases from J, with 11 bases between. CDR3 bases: TGTGCCAGCAGCTTAGGTGGCAAGGGGGAAAAACTGTTTTTT. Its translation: CASSLGGKGEKLFF.

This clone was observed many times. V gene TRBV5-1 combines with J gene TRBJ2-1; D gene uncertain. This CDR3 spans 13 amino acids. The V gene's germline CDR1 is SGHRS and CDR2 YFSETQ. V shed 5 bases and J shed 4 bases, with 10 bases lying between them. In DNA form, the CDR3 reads TGCGCCAGCAGTTCGCCAGATTACAATGAGCAGTTCTTC. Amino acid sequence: CASSSPDYNEQFF.

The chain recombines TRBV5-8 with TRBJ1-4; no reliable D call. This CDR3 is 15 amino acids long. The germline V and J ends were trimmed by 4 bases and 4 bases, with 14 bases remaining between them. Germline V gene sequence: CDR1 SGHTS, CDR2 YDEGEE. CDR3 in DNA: TGTGCCAGCAGCAGGGCGGAGGTCCTTAATGAAAAACTGTTTTTT. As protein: CASSRAEVLNEKLFF.

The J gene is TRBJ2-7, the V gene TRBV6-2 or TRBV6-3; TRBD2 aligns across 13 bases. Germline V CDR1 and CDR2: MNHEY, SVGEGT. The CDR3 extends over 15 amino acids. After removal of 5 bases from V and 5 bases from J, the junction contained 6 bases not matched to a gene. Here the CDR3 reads CASSHGLAGADEQYF. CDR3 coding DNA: TGTGCCAGCAGTCACGGACTAGCGGGAGCCGACGAGCAGTACTTC.

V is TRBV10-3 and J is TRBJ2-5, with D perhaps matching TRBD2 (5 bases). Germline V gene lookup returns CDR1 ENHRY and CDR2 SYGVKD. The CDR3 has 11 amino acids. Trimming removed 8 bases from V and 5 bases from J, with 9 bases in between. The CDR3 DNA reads TGTGCCATCGGCGGGTGGGAGACCCAGTACTTC. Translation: CAIGGWETQYF.

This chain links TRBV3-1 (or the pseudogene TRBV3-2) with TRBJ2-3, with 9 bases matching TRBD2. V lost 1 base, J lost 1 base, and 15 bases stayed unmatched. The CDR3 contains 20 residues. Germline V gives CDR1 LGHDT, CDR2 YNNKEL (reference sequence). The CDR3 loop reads CASSQGRGRQAGGGTDTQYF. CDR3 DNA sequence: TGTGCCAGCAGCCAAGGCCGAGGTCGCCAAGCGGGAGGTGGCACAGATACGCAGTATTTT.

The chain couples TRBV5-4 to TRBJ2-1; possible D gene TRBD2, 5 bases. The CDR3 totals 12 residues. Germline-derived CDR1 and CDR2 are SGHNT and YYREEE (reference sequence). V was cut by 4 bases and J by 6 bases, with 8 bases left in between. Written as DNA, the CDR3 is TGTGCCAGCAGCAACGCGGGCAATGAGCAGTTCTTC. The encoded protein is CASSNAGNEQFF.

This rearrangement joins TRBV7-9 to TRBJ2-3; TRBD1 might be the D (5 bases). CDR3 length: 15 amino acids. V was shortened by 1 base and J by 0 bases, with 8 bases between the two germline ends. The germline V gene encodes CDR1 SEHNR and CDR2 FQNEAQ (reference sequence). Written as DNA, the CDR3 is TGTGCCAGCAGCTTAGATGGACACAGCACAGATACGCAGTATTTT. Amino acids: CASSLDGHSTDTQYF.

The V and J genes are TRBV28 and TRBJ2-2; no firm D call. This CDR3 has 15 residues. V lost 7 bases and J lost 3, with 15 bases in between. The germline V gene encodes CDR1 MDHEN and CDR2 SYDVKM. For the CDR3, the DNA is TGTGCCAGCAACCTGGTTGGTGAGGACACCGGGGAGCTGTTTTTT. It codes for CASNLVGEDTGELFF. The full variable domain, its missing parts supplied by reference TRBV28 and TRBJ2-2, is DVKVTQSSRYLVKRTGEKVFLECVQDMDHENMFWYRQDPGLGLRLIYFSYDVKMKEKGDIPEGYSVSREKKERFSLILESASTNQTSMYLCASNLVGEDTGELFFGEGSRLTVL.

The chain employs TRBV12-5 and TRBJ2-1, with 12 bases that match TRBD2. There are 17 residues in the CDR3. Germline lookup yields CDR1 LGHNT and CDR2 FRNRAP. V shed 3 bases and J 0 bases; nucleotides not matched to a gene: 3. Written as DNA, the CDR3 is TGTGCTAGTGGTTTTTCGACTAGCGGGAGCTCCTACAATGAGCAGTTCTTC. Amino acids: CASGFSTSGSSYNEQFF.

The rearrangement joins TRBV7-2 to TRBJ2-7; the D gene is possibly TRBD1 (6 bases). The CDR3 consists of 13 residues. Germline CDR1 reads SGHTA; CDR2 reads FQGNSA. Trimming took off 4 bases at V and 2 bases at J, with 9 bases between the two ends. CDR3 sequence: CASSYTGTYEQYF. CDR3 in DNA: TGTGCCAGCAGCTACACAGGGACCTACGAGCAGTACTTC. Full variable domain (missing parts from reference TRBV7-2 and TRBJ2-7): GAGVSQSPSNKVTEKGKDVELRCDPISGHTALYWYRQSLGQGLEFLIYFQGNSAPDKSGLPSDRFSAERTGGSVSTLTIQRTQQEDSAVYLCASSYTGTYEQYFGPGTRLTVT.

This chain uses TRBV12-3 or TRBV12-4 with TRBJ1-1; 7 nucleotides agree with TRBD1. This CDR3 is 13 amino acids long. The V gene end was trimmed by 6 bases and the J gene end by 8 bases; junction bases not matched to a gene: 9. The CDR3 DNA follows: TGTGCCAGCAGCCCCCCCGGGACAGTAGAAGCTTTCTTT. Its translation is CASSPPGTVEAFF.

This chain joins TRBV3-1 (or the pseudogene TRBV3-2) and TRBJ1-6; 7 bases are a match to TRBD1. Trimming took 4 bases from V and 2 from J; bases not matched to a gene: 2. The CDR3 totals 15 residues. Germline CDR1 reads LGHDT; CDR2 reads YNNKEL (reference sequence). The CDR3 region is CASSLGGPYNSPLHF. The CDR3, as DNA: TGTGCCAGCAGCCTAGGGGGCCCCTATAATTCACCCCTCCACTTT.

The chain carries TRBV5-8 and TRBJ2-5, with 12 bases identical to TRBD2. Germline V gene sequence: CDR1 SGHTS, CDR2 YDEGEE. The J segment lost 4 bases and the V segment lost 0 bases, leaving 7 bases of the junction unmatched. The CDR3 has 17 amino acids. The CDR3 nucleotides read TGTGCCAGCAGCTTGGGACTAGCGGGAGCGGGTCGAGAGACCCAGTACTTC. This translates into CASSLGLAGAGRETQYF.

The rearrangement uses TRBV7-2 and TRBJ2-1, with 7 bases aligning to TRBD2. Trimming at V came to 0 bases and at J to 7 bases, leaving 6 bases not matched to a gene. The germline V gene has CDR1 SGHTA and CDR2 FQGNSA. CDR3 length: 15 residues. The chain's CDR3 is CASSLAGGSLNEQFF. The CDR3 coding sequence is TGTGCCAGCAGCTTAGCTGGCGGGAGCCTGAATGAGCAGTTCTTC.

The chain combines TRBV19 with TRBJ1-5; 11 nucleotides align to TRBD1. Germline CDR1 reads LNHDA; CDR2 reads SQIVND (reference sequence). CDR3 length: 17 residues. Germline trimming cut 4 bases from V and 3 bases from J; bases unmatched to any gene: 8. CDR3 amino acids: CASSTRWDRGYNQPQHF. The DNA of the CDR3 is TGTGCCAGTAGTACCCGCTGGGACAGGGGGTACAATCAGCCCCAGCATTTT.

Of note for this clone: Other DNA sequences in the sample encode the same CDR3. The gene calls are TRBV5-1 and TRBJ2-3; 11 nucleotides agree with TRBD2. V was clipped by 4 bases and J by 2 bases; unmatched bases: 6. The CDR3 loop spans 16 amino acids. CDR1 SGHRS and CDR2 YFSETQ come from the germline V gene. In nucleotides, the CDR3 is TGCGCCAGCAGCCCGGGGACTAGCGGAAACACAGATACGCAGTATTTT. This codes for CASSPGTSGNTDTQYF.

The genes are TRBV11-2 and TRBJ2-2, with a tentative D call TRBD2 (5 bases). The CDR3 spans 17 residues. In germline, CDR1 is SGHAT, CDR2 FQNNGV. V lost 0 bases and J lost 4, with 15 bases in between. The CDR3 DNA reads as TGTGCCAGCAGCTTAGATTCTGGGCAGGCGGGCACCGGGGAGCTGTTTTTT. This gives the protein CASSLDSGQAGTGELFF.

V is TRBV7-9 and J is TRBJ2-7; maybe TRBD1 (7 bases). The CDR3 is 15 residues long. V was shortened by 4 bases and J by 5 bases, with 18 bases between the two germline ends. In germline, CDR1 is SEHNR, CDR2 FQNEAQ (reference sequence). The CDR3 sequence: CASSSGDSQADEQYF. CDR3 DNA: TGTGCCAGCAGCTCGGGGGACAGCCAGGCCGACGAGCAGTACTTC.

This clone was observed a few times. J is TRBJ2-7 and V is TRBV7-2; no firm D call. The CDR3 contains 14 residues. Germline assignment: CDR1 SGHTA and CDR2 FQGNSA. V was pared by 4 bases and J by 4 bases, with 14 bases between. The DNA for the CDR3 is TGTGCCAGCAGCTACGAGCGCGATTATTACGAGCAGTACTTC. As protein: CASSYERDYYEQYF.